This T cell receptor (beta chain) came from a study of T cell repertoires in cytomegalovirus infection. The overall study: A matching HLA type, together with CMV infection, was signaled by public TCR beta signatures. Study-wide results and caveats: It was HLA-C-restricted CMV-specific TCR beta clonotypes that dominated the response ex vivo.

About this clonotype: What it binds is unknown.

The CDR3 sequence is 13 residues long. Germline CDR1 SQVTM, CDR2 ANQGSEA. V shed 1 base and J 7 bases; nucleotides not matched to a gene: 3. TCRdb itself ran the reads through MiXCR, one entry per CDR3 protein. There are more than 250,000 distinct CDR3 sequences in the sample; approximately 25% occur only once, and roughly 14% lies in the top ten. The starting material was cultured PBMCs, obtained from culture after CMV antigen stimulation. The rearrangement joins TRBV29-1 to TRBJ2-1; 8 positions agree with TRBD2. The source of this sequence is a human donor in good health (CMV status not recorded). Some clones in this sample may be carry-over from other donors' samples. This CDR3 is CSVEVAGWNEQFF. CDR3 bases: TGCAGCGTTGAAGTAGCGGGATGGAATGAGCAGTTCTTC.